One sample yielded the 23 T cell receptor beta chains listed below, sequenced in a study of control samples from healthy donors and cancer patients (dated by TCRdb to 2020 to 2021). The method was the immunoSEQ multiplex PCR assay. TCRdb re-hosts the immuneACCESS table, in-frame sequences only. Its copies lack some clones; in the studies checked, an unresolved V gene accounts for under half of them, and the cause for the rest is not known. This sample comprises over 150,000 clones, around 96% of them detected only once. Approximately 0.93% of the sample is taken by the ten largest. The specimen sequenced was blood. The receptors were sampled from a woman under 40 in good health.

This sequence joins TRBV5-1 and TRBJ1-2; 9 nucleotides line up with TRBD1. Per germline, CDR1 SGHRS and CDR2 YFSETQ. The CDR3 extends over 16 amino acids. V trimming: 5 bases; J trimming: 3 bases; junction bases outside the gene matches: 11. In DNA, the CDR3 is TGCGCCAGCAGTGCCCAACAGGGGGCATCGGACTATGGCTACACCTTC. Translated: CASSAQQGASDYGYTF.

V usage is TRBV5-4 and J usage is TRBJ2-1, with TRBD1 as a possible D gene (6 bases). Germline CDR1 is SGHNT and CDR2 is YYREEE (reference sequence). Trimming cost V 0 bases and J 0 bases, with 10 bases left between them. The CDR3 covers 16 residues. Written as DNA, the CDR3 is TGTGCCAGCAGCTTGGAAGGGGGAAGCTCCTACAATGAGCAGTTCTTC. Protein product: CASSLEGGSSYNEQFF.

The rearrangement uses TRBV18 and TRBJ2-7, with D possibly matching TRBD1 (5 bases). V lost 0 bases and J 0 bases, leaving 12 bases between the germline ends. In germline, CDR1 is KGHSH, CDR2 LQKENI. This CDR3 contains 16 residues. CDR3 sequence reads: CASSPPLGARSYEQYF. In nucleotides, the CDR3 is TGTGCCAGCTCACCACCACTTGGGGCCCGCTCCTACGAGCAGTACTTC.

The rearrangement joins TRBV19 to TRBJ2-5; TRBD2 matches at 12 bases. The CDR3 is 16 residues long. Germline-derived CDR1 and CDR2 are LNHDA and SQIVND (reference sequence). V lost 3 bases to trimming and J lost 5 bases; unmatched junction nucleotides: 7. In DNA, the CDR3 is TGTGCCAGTAGTATTCTGACTAGCGGGAGAAAGGAGACCCAGTACTTC. As protein: CASSILTSGRKETQYF.

This clone has a single count. The junction differs from germline at one of its ends, possibly a read error. This CDR3 reads CASSLHSGGANEQFF. In DNA form, the CDR3 reads TGTGCTAGCAGCTTACATAGCGGGGGGGCCAATGAGCAGTTCTTC. The chain employs TRBV7-7 and TRBJ2-1; 11 bases map to TRBD2. Germline-derived CDR1 and CDR2 are SSHAT and FNYEAQ (reference sequence). The CDR3 is made up of 15 amino acids.

CDR3: CASSLSSGNTIYF. The CDR3 DNA reads as TGTGCCAGCAGCCTGAGCTCTGGAAACACCATATATTTT. The chain recombines TRBV14 with TRBJ1-3, with no clear D. Deletions cut 4 bases from V and 0 bases from J, with 4 bases between. Germline CDR1 and CDR2: SGHDN and FVKESK. The CDR3 is made up of 13 amino acids.

The chain has TRBV7-9 and TRBJ2-3, with TRBD2 matching 8 bases. This CDR3 contains 14 residues. After removal of 5 bases from V and 6 bases from J, the junction contained 7 bases not matched to a gene. In germline, CDR1 is SEHNR, CDR2 FQNEAQ (reference sequence). The CDR3 region is CASSLPGGGDTQYF. CDR3 nucleotides: TGTGCCAGCAGCCTTCCGGGCGGGGGGGATACGCAGTATTTT.

J is TRBJ2-6 and V is TRBV19, with 9 bases identical to TRBD1. Trimming at V came to 9 bases and at J to 0 bases, leaving 12 bases not matched to a gene. CDR1 LNHDA and CDR2 SQIVND come from the germline V gene (reference sequence). The CDR3 spans 18 residues. CDR3 DNA: TGTGCCAGCAAAGCACAGGGGGCCCGCTCCTCTGGGGCCAACGTCCTGACTTTC. Its translation: CASKAQGARSSGANVLTF.

This chain links TRBV28 with TRBJ2-3; a possible D gene is TRBD2 (6 bases). Germline V gene sequence: CDR1 MDHEN, CDR2 SYDVKM. V dropped 3 bases and J dropped 1 base, with 11 bases sitting between them. The CDR3 loop spans 15 amino acids. CDR3: CASSFTGEGTDTQYF. The CDR3 DNA follows: TGTGCCAGCAGTTTTACGGGGGAGGGCACAGATACGCAGTATTTT.

The genes are TRBV10-1 and TRBJ2-2; D remains ambiguous. The CDR3 has 15 residues. Trimming shortened V by 8 bases and J by 0 bases, and 13 bases separated the two germline ends. The germline V gene encodes CDR1 WNHNN and CDR2 SYGVQD (reference sequence). This CDR3 reads CASGRDPANTGELFF. CDR3 in DNA: TGCGCCAGCGGTCGAGACCCCGCGAACACCGGGGAGCTGTTTTTT.

This clone was observed a few times. The CDR3 DNA follows: TGTGCCAGCAGCTCGGAGCGGGACAGAAGGTTCTATGGCTACACCTTC. Its translation is CASSSERDRRFYGYTF. This chain connects TRBV13 to TRBJ1-2; 7 nucleotides match TRBD1. Losses at the gene ends were 4 bases for V and 4 bases for J; bases not matched to a gene: 12. Germline V lookup: CDR1 PRHDT, CDR2 FYEKMQ (reference sequence). The CDR3 is made up of 16 amino acids.

The chain recombines TRBV27 with TRBJ1-4, with 8 positions matching TRBD1. Germline CDR1 is MNHEY and CDR2 is SMNVEV (reference sequence). The CDR3 sequence is 15 residues long. With 5 bases clipped from V and 7 bases from J, the junction kept 9 bases outside the gene matches. The CDR3 loop reads CASSPQGARGEKLFF. CDR3 bases: TGTGCCAGCAGTCCCCAGGGGGCGCGCGGTGAAAAACTGTTTTTT.

This chain uses TRBV20-1 with TRBJ2-1; D possibly corresponds to TRBD1 (7 bases). This CDR3 comprises 11 residues. V lost 5 bases and J 8 bases, leaving 10 bases between the germline ends. Germline CDR1 is DFQATT and CDR2 is SNEGSKA (reference sequence). This chain's CDR3 is CSAQGGYEQFF. The CDR3 nucleotides are TGCAGTGCTCAGGGGGGTTATGAGCAGTTCTTC.

The chain combines TRBV5-1 with TRBJ2-5; a possible D gene is TRBD2 (7 bases). V was shortened by 2 bases and J by 2 bases, with 10 bases between the two germline ends. In germline, CDR1 is SGHRS, CDR2 YFSETQ. There are 14 residues in the CDR3. This CDR3 is CASSLAGTQETQYF. Written as DNA, the CDR3 is TGCGCCAGCAGCTTAGCGGGGACACAAGAGACCCAGTACTTC.

This clone was detected only once. The chain is built from TRBV30 and TRBJ2-1; 7 nucleotides agree with TRBD2. Germline V CDR1 and CDR2: GTSNPN, SVGIG (reference sequence). The CDR3 consists of 13 residues. V was clipped by 8 bases and J by 4 bases; unmatched bases: 8. The DNA for the CDR3 is TGTGCCGGGCGACTAGCCGGTTACAATGAGCAGTTCTTC. It is translated as CAGRLAGYNEQFF.

The CDR3 nucleotides read TGTGCCAGTAGTTCCGGGACAGGAAATGAAAAACTGTTTTTT. As protein: CASSSGTGNEKLFF. The rearrangement uses TRBV19 and TRBJ1-4; TRBD1 agrees at 8 bases. The germline V gene encodes CDR1 LNHDA and CDR2 SQIVND (reference sequence). This CDR3 is 14 amino acids long. V gave up 5 bases and J gave up 5 bases; unmatched junction bases: 4.

This clone was observed once. V and J are TRBV10-3 and TRBJ2-3, with 11 bases matching TRBD2. CDR3 size: 16 residues. Germline V gene lookup returns CDR1 ENHRY and CDR2 SYGVKD. V was pared by 8 bases and J by 1 base, with 8 bases of the junction left unmatched. The DNA for the CDR3 is TGTGCCATCGCCGCTAGCGGGGGGCCTGGCACAGATACGCAGTATTTT. Its protein is CAIAASGGPGTDTQYF.

This rearrangement joins TRBV7-9 to TRBJ2-3; TRBD1 might be the D (5 bases). The V end lost 1 base, the J end lost 8 bases, and 13 bases lay between the germline ends. From germline, CDR1 is SEHNR and CDR2 FQNEAQ (reference sequence). The CDR3 runs to 14 residues. CDR3 sequence reads: CASSLGQGDGTQYF. The CDR3 DNA is TGTGCCAGCAGCTTAGGGCAGGGCGATGGTACGCAGTATTTT.

The chain combines TRBV2 with TRBJ2-1; 8 bases align to TRBD2. This CDR3 is 14 amino acids long. Germline CDR1 reads SNHLY; CDR2 reads FYNNEI. Trimming at V came to 5 bases and at J to 3 bases, leaving 3 bases not matched to a gene. CDR3 region: CASSSGSLYNEQFF. The CDR3 bases are TGTGCCAGCAGTAGCGGGAGTCTCTACAATGAGCAGTTCTTC.

The chain carries TRBV7-2 and TRBJ1-1; D perhaps matches TRBD1 (5 bases). Trimming shortened V by 1 base and J by 5 bases, and 14 bases separated the two germline ends. Germline CDR1 and CDR2: SGHTA and FQGNSA. CDR3 length equals 15 residues. In DNA, the CDR3 is TGTGCCAGCAGCTTAGTACCAGGGTTACGGACTGAAGCTTTCTTT. It translates to CASSLVPGLRTEAFF.

The chain is built from TRBV6-2 or TRBV6-3 and TRBJ1-6, with D possibly being TRBD1 (5 bases). The V end was cut by 2 bases, the J end by 1 base, with 15 bases between. CDR1 and CDR2 from the germline V gene are MNHEY and SVGEGT. This CDR3 has 18 residues. CDR3 nucleotides: TGTGCCAGCAGTTACCACCCACAAAGGGGATCCTATAATTCACCCCTCCACTTT. Translated, it gives CASSYHPQRGSYNSPLHF.

This rearrangement joins TRBV29-1 to TRBJ2-5, with a tentative D call TRBD1 (6 bases). Germline V gene data show CDR1 as SQVTM and CDR2 as ANQGSEA. This CDR3 spans 13 amino acids. V lost 6 bases and J 5 bases, leaving 16 bases between the germline ends. This CDR3 is CSVRSGVGETQYF. CDR3 nucleotide sequence: TGCAGCGTGCGCTCAGGGGTGGGGGAGACCCAGTACTTC.

V usage is TRBV7-6 and J usage is TRBJ1-1, with D unclear. The CDR3 loop spans 15 amino acids. Per the germline V gene, CDR1 is SGHVS and CDR2 is FNYEAQ. Trimming removed 5 bases from V and 6 bases from J, with 19 bases in between. The CDR3 here is CASSVHPDRAPEAFF. CDR3 DNA sequence: TGTGCCAGCAGCGTACACCCGGATCGGGCCCCTGAAGCTTTCTTT.